A selection of T cell receptor beta chains follows, all from one sample in a study of blood T cell repertoires in COVID-19. Some clones are missing from TCRdb's copy, which holds only in-frame ones; the method was immunoSEQ multiplex PCR. The sample shows 150,000 to 200,000 clones, about 89% of them seen only once. The sequenced sample was peripheral blood. The source is a man between 60 and 75 years old with acute or convalescent COVID-19. Each CDR3 is given with its conserved first and last residue. A D gene is named only where the DNA matches it firmly. Not all rows give a size; the values are once, few, many and, for expanded clones, a class.

TRBD1	TRBV18	TRBJ1-3	15	.	TGTGCCAGCTCACGGACAGGGGATCATGGAAACACCATATATTTT	CASSRTGDHGNTIYF
TRBD1	TRBV19	TRBJ1-6	13	.	TGTGCCACCCGGACAGGCCTGATGCCACCCCTCCACTTT	CATRTGLMPPLHF
.	TRBV25-1	TRBJ1-4	16	.	TGTGCCAGCAGTGAATGGGGACTCCTAACTAATGAAAAACTGTTTTTT	CASSEWGLLTNEKLFF
TRBD1	TRBV27	TRBJ1-4	12	.	TGTGCCCCCCCCCGGACAGGTGAAAAACTGTTTTTT	CAPPRTGEKLFF
TRBD1	TRBV24-1	TRBJ1-5	16	.	TGTGCCACCAGTGACTCGACAGGGGGAAGCAATCAGCCCCAGCATTTT	CATSDSTGGSNQPQHF
TRBD1	TRBV5-4	TRBJ2-7	15	.	TGTGCCAGCAGCTTAAGGGACAGGGAAGCCTACGAGCAGTACTTC	CASSLRDREAYEQYF
.	TRBV6-5	TRBJ2-7	12	.	TGTGCCAGCAGGGGGAGCACCTACGAGCAGTACTTC	CASRGSTYEQYF
.	TRBV5-1	TRBJ1-2	14	.	TGCGCCAGCAGCTTGGAATGGACAACTTATGGCTACACCTTC	CASSLEWTTYGYTF
.	TRBV10-3	TRBJ1-1	15	.	TGTGCCACCCGACCTCTAGGACGGGGGAACACTGAAGCTTTCTTT	CATRPLGRGNTEAFF
.	TRBV27	TRBJ2-7	13	.	TGTGCCAGCAGTTTTTCTCCCTCCTACGAGCAGTACTTC	CASSFSPSYEQYF
.	TRBV5-6	TRBJ1-4	15	.	TGTGCCAGCAGCTTTATGGGGAGAACTAATGAAAAACTGTTTTTT	CASSFMGRTNEKLFF
.	TRBV7-8	TRBJ2-3	15	.	TGTGCCAGCAGCTTGAAAGGGCAGAACAGGGATACGCAGTATTTT	CASSLKGQNRDTQYF
TRBD1	TRBV18	TRBJ2-7	14	.	TGTGCCAGCTCATCGCGTCAAGCAGGGGGCGAGCAGTACTTC	CASSSRQAGGEQYF
.	TRBV19	TRBJ1-1	15	once	TGTGCCAGTAGTATCGTGGGAGGGGGGAACACTGAAGCTTTCTTT	CASSIVGGGNTEAFF
.	TRBV6-1	TRBJ1-1	16	.	TGTGCCAGCAGTGAACAGGGCGGGGTGCGGGCCACTGAAGCTTTCTTT	CASSEQGGVRATEAFF
TRBD2	TRBV11-3	TRBJ2-1	16	.	TGTGCCAGCAGCTTCTCGGCGGGGGGACCATACAATGAGCAGTTCTTC	CASSFSAGGPYNEQFF
.	TRBV5-1	TRBJ1-3	15	.	TGCGCCAGCAGCACCAACAGGGCCGGCGGAAACACCATATATTTT	CASSTNRAGGNTIYF
.	TRBV15	TRBJ1-2	15	.	TGTGCCACCAGGCACTTGGGGCAGGGCAACTATGGCTACACCTTC	CATRHLGQGNYGYTF
.	TRBV5-1	TRBJ2-1	15	.	TGCGCCAGCAGATTACCCGGGACAAGTAACAATGAGCAGTTCTTC	CASRLPGTSNNEQFF
TRBD1	TRBV9	TRBJ2-5	18	.	TGTGCCAGCAGCGTTGGCACCGGGACAGGGAGGGGGCAAGAGACCCAGTACTTC	CASSVGTGTGRGQETQYF
.	TRBV5-4	TRBJ2-2	14	.	TGTGCCAGCAGCGGTGGCTCGAACACCGGGGAGCTGTTTTTT	CASSGGSNTGELFF
TRBD2	TRBV5-6	TRBJ2-3	16	.	TGTGCCAGCAGCTTTTATGGGGGGGACCCCACAGATACGCAGTATTTT	CASSFYGGDPTDTQYF
TRBD1	TRBV18	TRBJ1-2	14	.	TGTGCCAGCTCACCATCAGGACAGGGGACTGGCTACACCTTC	CASSPSGQGTGYTF
.	TRBV6-2/TRBV6-3	TRBJ1-5	15	once	TGTGCCAGCAGTTACGAGGGGGGGGGCAATCAGCCCCAGCATTTT	CASSYEGGGNQPQHF